This T cell receptor beta chain comes out of a study of shared clonotypes between healthy human individuals. Study as a whole: Three CD4 naive, three CD4 memory, two CD8 naive and one CD8 memory plate were used per donor.

Negatively enriched CD4+ T cells were divided by CD45RA into naive and memory. TCRdb keeps only in-frame clones here, not all; method: immunoSEQ multiplex PCR. The table records over a million clones, 96% of them present only once. Broader study findings: Generally, naive subsets came out with larger estimated richness than memory subsets. Genetic and exposure-history diversity was limited by the small donor number.

The CDR3 contains 14 residues. Germline V gives CDR1 SEHNR, CDR2 FQNEAQ (reference sequence). V lost 1 base and J 6 bases, leaving 12 bases between the germline ends. For this clone: Its antigen is as yet unknown.

The chain combines TRBV7-9 with TRBJ1-1, with D unresolved. Sequenced input: naive CD4+ T cells sorted from blood. Specified subset: CD45RA+ positively selected. This receptor was obtained from a man aged 25 to 45 in good health. CDR3 sequence reads: CASSLGGGGAEAFF. In nucleotides, the CDR3 is TGTGCCAGCAGCTTAGGCGGAGGCGGGGCTGAAGCTTTCTTT.